This is a list of T cell receptor beta chains from one sample in a study of cytomegalovirus exposure and HLA in healthy donors. The data were produced by immunoSEQ multiplex PCR, yet TCRdb's version contains in-frame clones alone and is incomplete. The data contain around 200,000 clones, about three quarters of them singletons. The source material was PBMCs. The receptors were sampled from a middle-aged man in good health and CMV-seronegative. CDR3s include the opening cysteine and the closing phenylalanine or tryptophan. The order of the fields is CDR3 DNA, CDR3 protein, V gene, CDR3 length, clone size, D gene, J gene. The D gene is left open where the match is weak. The size entry is marked missing in some rows and otherwise reads once, few, many or a size class.

TGTGCCAGCAGTGAGATGGTAGCGGGACTGAGCTCCTACGAGCAGTACTTC,CASSEMVAGLSSYEQYF,TRBV6-1,17,-,TRBD2,TRBJ2-7
TGCGCCAGCAGGACGGAGGTTAGCTCCTACGAGCAGTACTTC,CASRTEVSSYEQYF,TRBV5-1,14,once,-,TRBJ2-7
TGTGCCAGCAGCGCGGCGACAGGGGATGGAAAACTGTTTTTT,CASSAATGDGKLFF,TRBV5-4,14,few,TRBD1,TRBJ1-4
TGTGCCAGCAGCGTAGAAGGGTGGCCAAGCGGGGAAAAACTGTTTTTT,CASSVEGWPSGEKLFF,TRBV9,16,-,-,TRBJ1-4
TGTGCCAGCAGCTTCGAACAGGGATACGGCTACACCTTC,CASSFEQGYGYTF,TRBV7-3,13,-,-,TRBJ1-2
TGTGCCAGCAGCGTAAAGAGTCTAGCGGGATACAATGAGCAGTTCTTC,CASSVKSLAGYNEQFF,TRBV9,16,-,TRBD2,TRBJ2-1
TGTGCCAGCAGCTTCAGACCAGCGGGCCCCCCGGCAGATACGCAGTATTTT,CASSFRPAGPPADTQYF,TRBV13,17,-,-,TRBJ2-3
TGCGCCAGCAGCCGGGGGGCGGGGGTCTCCTACGAGCAGTACTTC,CASSRGAGVSYEQYF,TRBV4-1,15,-,-,TRBJ2-7
TGTGCCAGCAGGGGGCAGGGTAGCAATCAGCCCCAGCATTTT,CASRGQGSNQPQHF,TRBV27,14,-,-,TRBJ1-5
TGTTCCAGCAGCCCCACGGGGGAAGCTTTCTTT,CSSSPTGEAFF,TRBV7-9,11,-,-,TRBJ1-1
TGTGCCAGCAGTTTAGGATTTGGGCTGTTGTCCTACGAGCAGTACTTC,CASSLGFGLLSYEQYF,TRBV27,16,-,-,TRBJ2-7
TGTGCCAACCTCGGACAGAGCTCCTACGAGCAGTACTTC,CANLGQSSYEQYF,TRBV2,13,-,-,TRBJ2-7
TGCGCCAGCAGCCAGGGACAGGGCAATCAGCCCCAGCATTTT,CASSQGQGNQPQHF,TRBV4-1,14,-,TRBD1,TRBJ1-5
TGTGCCAGCAGTTTCGCGGCCCGATTGAACGAGCAGTACTTC,CASSFAARLNEQYF,TRBV27,14,few,-,TRBJ2-7
TGTGCCAGCAGCTTGGCCGGGACAGGGAGCTCCTACGAGCAGTACTTC,CASSLAGTGSSYEQYF,TRBV5-6,16,-,TRBD1,TRBJ2-7
TGCGCCAGCAGTCCCTCCGGGGGGAGCTCCTACAATGAGCAGTTCTTC,CASSPSGGSSYNEQFF,TRBV5-1,16,-,TRBD2,TRBJ2-1
TGCGCCAGCAGCTTGGAACAGGTCTCTGGAAACACCATATATTTT,CASSLEQVSGNTIYF,TRBV5-1,15,-,-,TRBJ1-3
TGTGCCACCAGCAGGCCCGGACAGGGGTTCAATGAGCAGTTCTTC,CATSRPGQGFNEQFF,TRBV15,15,-,TRBD1,TRBJ2-1
TGTGCCTGGAGTGTACTGGGCGGACTAATAGCTGGTGAGCAGTTCTTC,CAWSVLGGLIAGEQFF,TRBV30,16,once,-,TRBJ2-1
TGTGCCAGCAGCCCAACAGGGAACACCGGGGAGCTGTTTTTT,CASSPTGNTGELFF,TRBV7-6,14,-,-,TRBJ2-2
TGTGCCTGGAGTTTATCAGGGGGCCGAGCTTTCTTT,CAWSLSGGRAFF,TRBV30,12,-,TRBD1,TRBJ1-1